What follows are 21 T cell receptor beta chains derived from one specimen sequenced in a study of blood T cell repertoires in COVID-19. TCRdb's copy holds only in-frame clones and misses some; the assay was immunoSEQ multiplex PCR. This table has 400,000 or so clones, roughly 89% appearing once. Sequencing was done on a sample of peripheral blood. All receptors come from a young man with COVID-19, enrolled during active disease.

DNA of the CDR3: TGTGCCAGCAGCTTTTCTGGTCGGAGCGCTCGGTCACCCCTCCACTTT. Translation: CASSFSGRSARSPLHF. The chain has TRBV7-8 and TRBJ1-6; D is uncertain. The CDR3 totals 16 residues. The ends were cut back, 3 bases at V and 10 bases at J, with 19 bases in the middle. Germline V CDR1 and CDR2: SGHVS, FQNEAQ.

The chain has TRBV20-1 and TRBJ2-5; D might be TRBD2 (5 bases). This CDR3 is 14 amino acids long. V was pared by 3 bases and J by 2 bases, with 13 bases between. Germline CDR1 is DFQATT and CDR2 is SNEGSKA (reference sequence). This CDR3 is CSASGAVPQETQYF. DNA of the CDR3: TGCAGTGCTAGTGGAGCGGTCCCGCAAGAGACCCAGTACTTC.

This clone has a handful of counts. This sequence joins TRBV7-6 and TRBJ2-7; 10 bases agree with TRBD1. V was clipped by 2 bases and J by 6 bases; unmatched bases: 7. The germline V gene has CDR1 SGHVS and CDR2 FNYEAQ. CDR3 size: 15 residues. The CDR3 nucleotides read TGTGCCAGCAGCTTAAGGACAGGGGGTGCGGGCGAGCAGTACTTC. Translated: CASSLRTGGAGEQYF.

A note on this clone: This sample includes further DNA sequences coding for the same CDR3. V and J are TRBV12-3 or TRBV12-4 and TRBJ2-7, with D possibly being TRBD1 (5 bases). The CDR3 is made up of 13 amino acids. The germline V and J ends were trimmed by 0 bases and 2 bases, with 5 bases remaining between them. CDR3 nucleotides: TGTGCCAGCAGTTTAGCAGGGGCCTACGAGCAGTACTTC. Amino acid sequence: CASSLAGAYEQYF.

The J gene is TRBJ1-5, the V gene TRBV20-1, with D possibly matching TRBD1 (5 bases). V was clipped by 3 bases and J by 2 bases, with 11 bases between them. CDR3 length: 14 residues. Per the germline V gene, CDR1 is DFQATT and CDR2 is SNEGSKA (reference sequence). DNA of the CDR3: TGCAGTGCTAGTTTCCTGACAGGCAATCAGCCCCAGCATTTT. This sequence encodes CSASFLTGNQPQHF.

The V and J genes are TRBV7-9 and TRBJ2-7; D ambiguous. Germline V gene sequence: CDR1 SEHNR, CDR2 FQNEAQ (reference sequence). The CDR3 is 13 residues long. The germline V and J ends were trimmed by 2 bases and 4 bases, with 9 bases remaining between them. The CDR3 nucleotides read TGTGCCAGCAGCTTATTGTCAGGTTACGAGCAGTACTTC. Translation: CASSLLSGYEQYF.

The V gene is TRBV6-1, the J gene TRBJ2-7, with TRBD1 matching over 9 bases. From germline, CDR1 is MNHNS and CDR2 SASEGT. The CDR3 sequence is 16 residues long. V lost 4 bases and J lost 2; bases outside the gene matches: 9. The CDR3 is CASSAGQGFLPYEQYF. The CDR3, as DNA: TGTGCCAGCAGTGCGGGACAGGGATTCCTCCCCTACGAGCAGTACTTC.

CDR3: CASRDRTGFGMGYTF. DNA for the CDR3: TGTGCCAGCAGGGATAGGACAGGTTTTGGCATGGGCTACACCTTC. J is TRBJ1-2 and V is TRBV2; TRBD1 aligns across 7 bases. Germline V CDR1 and CDR2: SNHLY, FYNNEI. J gave up 8 bases and V 6 bases, and 15 bases lay outside the gene matches. CDR3 length equals 15 residues.

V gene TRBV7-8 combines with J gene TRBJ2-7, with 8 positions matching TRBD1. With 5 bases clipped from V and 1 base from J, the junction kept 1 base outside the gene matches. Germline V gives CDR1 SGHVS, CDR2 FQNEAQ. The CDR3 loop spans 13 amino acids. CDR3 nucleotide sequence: TGTGCCAGCAGCCGGGACAGGTCCTACGAGCAGTACTTC. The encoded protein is CASSRDRSYEQYF.

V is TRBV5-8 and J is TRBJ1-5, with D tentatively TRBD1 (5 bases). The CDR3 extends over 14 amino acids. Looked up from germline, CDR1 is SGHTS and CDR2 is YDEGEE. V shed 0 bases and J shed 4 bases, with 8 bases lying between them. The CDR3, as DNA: TGTGCCAGCAGCTTGGGACAGCTTAATCAGCCCCAGCATTTT. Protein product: CASSLGQLNQPQHF.

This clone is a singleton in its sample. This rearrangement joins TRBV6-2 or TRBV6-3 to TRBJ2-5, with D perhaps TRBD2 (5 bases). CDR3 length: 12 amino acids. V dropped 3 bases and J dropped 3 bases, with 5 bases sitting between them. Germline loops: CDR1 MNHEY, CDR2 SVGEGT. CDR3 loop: CASSYSEETQYF. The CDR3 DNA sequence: TGTGCCAGCAGTTATAGCGAAGAGACCCAGTACTTC.

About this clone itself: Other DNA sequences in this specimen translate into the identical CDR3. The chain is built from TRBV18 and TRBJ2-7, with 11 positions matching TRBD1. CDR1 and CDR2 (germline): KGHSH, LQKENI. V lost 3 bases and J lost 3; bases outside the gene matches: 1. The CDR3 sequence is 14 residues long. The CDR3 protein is CASSPGQGDYEQYF. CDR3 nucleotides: TGTGCCAGCTCACCGGGACAGGGGGACTACGAGCAGTACTTC.

The CDR3 DNA reads as TGTGCCAGTAGTAAGGAAGATGTCCAGGGGAGCACTGAAGCTTTCTTT. Its translation: CASSKEDVQGSTEAFF. The chain couples TRBV19 to TRBJ1-1; TRBD1 might be the D (6 bases). The V and J ends lost 4 bases and 4 bases respectively, with 19 bases between them. The length of the CDR3 is 16 residues. The germline CDR1 and CDR2 sequences are LNHDA and SQIVND (reference sequence).

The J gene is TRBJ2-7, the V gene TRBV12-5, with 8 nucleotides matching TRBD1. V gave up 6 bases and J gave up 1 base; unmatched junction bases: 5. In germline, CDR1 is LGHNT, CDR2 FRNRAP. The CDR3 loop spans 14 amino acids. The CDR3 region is CASGPGGRSYEQYF. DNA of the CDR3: TGTGCTAGTGGGCCAGGGGGCAGGTCCTACGAGCAGTACTTC.

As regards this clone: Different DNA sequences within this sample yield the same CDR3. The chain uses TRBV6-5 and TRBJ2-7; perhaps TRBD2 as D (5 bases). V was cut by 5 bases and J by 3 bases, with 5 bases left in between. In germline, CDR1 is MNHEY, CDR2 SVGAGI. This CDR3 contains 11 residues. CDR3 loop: CASSRGYEQYF. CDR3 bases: TGTGCCAGCAGTCGGGGCTACGAGCAGTACTTC.

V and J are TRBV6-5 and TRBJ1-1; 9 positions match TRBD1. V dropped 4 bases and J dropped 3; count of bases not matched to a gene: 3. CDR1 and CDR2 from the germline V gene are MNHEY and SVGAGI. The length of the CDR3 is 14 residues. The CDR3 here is CASSLDRGDTEAFF. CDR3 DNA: TGTGCCAGCAGTTTAGACAGGGGGGACACTGAAGCTTTCTTT.

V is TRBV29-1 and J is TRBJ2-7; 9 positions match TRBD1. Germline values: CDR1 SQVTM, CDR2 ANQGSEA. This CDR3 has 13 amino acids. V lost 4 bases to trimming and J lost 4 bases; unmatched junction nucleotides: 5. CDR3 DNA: TGCAGCGTTGGAATGGGACAGGGTTACGAGCAGTACTTC. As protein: CSVGMGQGYEQYF.

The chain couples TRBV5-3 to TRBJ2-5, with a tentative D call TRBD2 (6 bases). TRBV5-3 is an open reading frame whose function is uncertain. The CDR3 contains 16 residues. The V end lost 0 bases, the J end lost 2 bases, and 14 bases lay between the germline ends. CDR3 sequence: CARSLAFRLGQETQYF. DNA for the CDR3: TGTGCCAGAAGCTTGGCCTTCCGACTAGGTCAAGAGACCCAGTACTTC.

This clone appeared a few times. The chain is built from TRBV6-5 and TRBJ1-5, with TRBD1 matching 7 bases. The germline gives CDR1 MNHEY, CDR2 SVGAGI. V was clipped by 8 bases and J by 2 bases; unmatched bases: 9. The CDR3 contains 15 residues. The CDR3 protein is CASGPAGGGNQPQHF. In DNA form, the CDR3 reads TGTGCCAGCGGCCCGGCAGGGGGAGGCAATCAGCCCCAGCATTTT.

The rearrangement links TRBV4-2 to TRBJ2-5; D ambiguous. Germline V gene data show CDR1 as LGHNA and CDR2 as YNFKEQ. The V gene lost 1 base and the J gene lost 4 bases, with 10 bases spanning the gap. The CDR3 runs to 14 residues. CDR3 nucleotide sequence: TGTGCCAGCAGCCAAGGGGCAGGTGCAGAGACCCAGTACTTC. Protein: CASSQGAGAETQYF.

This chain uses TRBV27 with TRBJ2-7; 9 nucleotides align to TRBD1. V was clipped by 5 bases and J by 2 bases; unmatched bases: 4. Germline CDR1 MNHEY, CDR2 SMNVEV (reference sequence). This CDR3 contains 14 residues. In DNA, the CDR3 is TGTGCCAGCAGTCTAACAGGGGGCGCCTACGAGCAGTACTTC. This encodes CASSLTGGAYEQYF.